These 32 T cell receptor beta chains were all obtained from the same sample, sequenced in a study of immune evolution from preneoplasia to lung adenocarcinoma. Sequencing was performed with immunoSEQ multiplex PCR; in TCRdb, only in-frame clones are kept and a portion is missing. The sample consists of a few thousand clones, around four fifths of them appearing once. What was sequenced was FFPE adjacent normal lung tissue. Every receptor here comes from an older donor with lung adenocarcinoma.

The chain couples TRBV15 to TRBJ1-2; tentatively, D is TRBD1 (5 bases). The CDR3 is 14 amino acids. Germline V CDR1 and CDR2: LNHNV, YYDKDF (reference sequence). Trimming removed 5 bases at V and 2 bases at J, with 12 bases between. The CDR3 sequence is CATSPRTGNYGYTF. In DNA, the CDR3 is TGTGCCACCAGCCCCCGAACAGGAAACTATGGCTACACCTTC.

V usage is TRBV5-5 and J usage is TRBJ2-5; TRBD1 agrees at 7 bases. Unmatched junction bases numbered 16, after V lost 0 bases and J lost 2 bases. The CDR3 sequence is 19 residues long. Germline V gene data show CDR1 as SGHKS and CDR2 as YYEKEE (reference sequence). Here the CDR3 reads CASSLELTGVSGLQETQYF. The CDR3 coding sequence is TGTGCCAGCAGCTTGGAGTTAACAGGGGTTTCGGGCCTACAAGAGACCCAGTACTTC.

The chain has TRBV4-1 and TRBJ1-2; D uncertain. V lost 0 bases to trimming and J lost 8 bases, with 16 bases between them. The CDR3 has 15 amino acids. Germline CDR1 is MGHRA and CDR2 is YSYEKL. The CDR3 is CASSQESTARGGYTF. For the CDR3, the DNA is TGCGCCAGCAGCCAAGAGAGTACGGCCCGTGGGGGCTACACCTTC.

The chain recombines TRBV29-1 with TRBJ2-5, with a possible D match to TRBD1 (6 bases). Germline CDR1 and CDR2: SQVTM and ANQGSEA. V was shortened by 6 bases and J by 4 bases, with 12 bases between the two germline ends. This CDR3 has 12 amino acids. CDR3 region: CSVIEGGETQYF. The CDR3 DNA reads TGCAGCGTCATTGAAGGGGGAGAGACCCAGTACTTC.

The chain recombines TRBV7-9 with TRBJ2-3, with D perhaps assigned TRBD1 or TRBD2 (5 bases each). Trimming took off 3 bases at V and 4 bases at J, with 14 bases between the two ends. The germline V gene encodes CDR1 SEHNR and CDR2 FQNEAQ (reference sequence). The CDR3 covers 15 residues. The CDR3 is CASSFYIRDADTQYF. DNA of the CDR3: TGTGCCAGCAGCTTCTACATCCGGGACGCAGATACGCAGTATTTT.

This clone showed up just once. The chain carries TRBV9 and TRBJ2-5; TRBD2 agrees at 7 bases. J lost 4 bases, V lost 0 bases, and 3 bases had no gene match. Germline V CDR1 and CDR2: SGDLS, YYNGEE. The CDR3 has 14 amino acids. The CDR3 nucleotides read TGTGCCAGCAGCGTAGATTCGGGGGGAGAGACCCAGTACTTC. Translated: CASSVDSGGETQYF.

The V gene is TRBV30, the J gene TRBJ2-2; no clear D. V was clipped by 1 base and J by 3 bases, with 6 bases between them. This CDR3 is built from 13 residues. Germline V gene lookup returns CDR1 GTSNPN and CDR2 SVGIG (reference sequence). CDR3 sequence reads: CAWSAYDTGELFF. In DNA, the CDR3 is TGTGCCTGGAGTGCCTACGACACCGGGGAGCTGTTTTTT.

This chain joins TRBV25-1 and TRBJ2-7, with 8 bases aligning to TRBD2. CDR1 is MGHDK and CDR2 is SYGVNS in the germline V gene. Trimming took 1 base from V and 7 from J; bases not matched to a gene: 9. CDR3 length: 15 amino acids. CDR3 protein: CASSEWAGRAEEQYF. The CDR3 DNA sequence: TGTGCCAGCAGTGAATGGGCCGGGAGGGCCGAAGAGCAGTACTTC.

The chain combines TRBV23-1 with TRBJ1-2; D is unresolved. TRBV23-1 is an ORF, with its function uncertain. Trimming removed 2 bases at V and 5 bases at J, with 9 bases between. This CDR3 is built from 13 residues. CDR3 in amino acids: CASSQMRAYGYTF. The CDR3 DNA reads TGCGCCAGCAGTCAAATGCGGGCATATGGCTACACCTTC.

V is TRBV6-1 and J is TRBJ1-2; D unresolved. The germline V gene has CDR1 MNHNS and CDR2 SASEGT. With 1 base removed from V and 4 bases from J, the gap between germline ends came to 7 bases. The CDR3 runs to 13 residues. CDR3 sequence (DNA): TGTGCCAGCAGTGAAGACGGCCTCTATGGCTACACCTTC. Amino acids: CASSEDGLYGYTF.

The chain is built from TRBV7-9 and TRBJ1-1, with 7 bases aligning to TRBD1. CDR3 size: 15 residues. Germline trimming cut 5 bases from V and 2 bases from J; bases unmatched to any gene: 8. In germline, CDR1 is SEHNR, CDR2 FQNEAQ (reference sequence). The CDR3 here is CASSPATGSNTEAFF. In nucleotides, the CDR3 is TGTGCCAGCAGCCCGGCGACAGGGTCCAACACTGAAGCTTTCTTT. The full variable domain, its missing parts supplied by reference TRBV7-9 and TRBJ1-1, is DTGVSQNPRHKITKRGQNVTFRCDPISEHNRLYWYRQTLGQGPEFLTYFQNEAQLEKSRLLSDRFSAERPKGSFSTLEIQRTEQGDSAMYLCASSPATGSNTEAFFGQGTRLTVV.

This chain connects TRBV20-1 to TRBJ1-1; unclear D gene. Germline-derived CDR1 and CDR2 are DFQATT and SNEGSKA (reference sequence). The CDR3 is 11 amino acids. V shed 5 bases and J shed 7 bases, with 11 bases lying between them. The DNA of the CDR3 is TGCAGTGCTCCCAGACGAGATGAAGCTTTCTTT. It is translated as CSAPRRDEAFF.

The J gene is TRBJ2-1, the V gene TRBV5-1; possibly TRBD2 for D (5 bases). The V and J ends lost 0 bases and 8 bases respectively, with 15 bases between them. The germline CDR1 and CDR2 sequences are SGHRS and YFSETQ. The CDR3 has 15 amino acids. The DNA of the CDR3 is TGCGCCAGCAGCTTGGTTGACCCCCGGCGGGATGAGCAGTTCTTC. As protein: CASSLVDPRRDEQFF.

J is TRBJ2-6 and V is TRBV6-1; 9 bases agree with TRBD1. V shed 3 bases, J shed 2 bases, and the junction held 8 bases outside the gene matches. The CDR3 is 18 amino acids. CDR1 is MNHNS, CDR2 SASEGT, per germline. Written as DNA, the CDR3 is TGTGCCAGCAGTGACTTGTTGGGACAGGGTCCTGGGGCCAACGTCCTGACTTTC. Residues: CASSDLLGQGPGANVLTF.

The chain employs TRBV28 and TRBJ1-5; D is perhaps TRBD1 (6 bases). CDR3 length: 17 amino acids. Trimming took 6 bases from V and 4 from J, leaving 22 bases between them. The germline CDR1 and CDR2 sequences are MDHEN and SYDVKM. The CDR3 DNA follows: TGTGCCAGCAGACTAGGGGGTCGGGACCTAATAAATCAGCCCCAGCATTTT. This translates into CASRLGGRDLINQPQHF. The full variable domain, in which reference TRBV28 and TRBJ1-5 provide the parts outside the CDR3, is DVKVTQSSRYLVKRTGEKVFLECVQDMDHENMFWYRQDPGLGLRLIYFSYDVKMKEKGDIPEGYSVSREKKERFSLILESASTNQTSMYLCASRLGGRDLINQPQHFGDGTRLSIL.

The chain links TRBV5-1 to TRBJ1-5, with D hard to call. Germline V gene sequence: CDR1 SGHRS, CDR2 YFSETQ. The CDR3 covers 13 residues. The V and J ends lost 2 bases and 4 bases respectively, with 7 bases between them. The CDR3 region is CASSLDTNQPQHF. CDR3 DNA sequence: TGCGCCAGCAGCTTAGACACGAATCAGCCCCAGCATTTT.

The chain carries TRBV11-2 and TRBJ2-7; TRBD1 aligns across 7 bases. The junction had 3 bases not matched to a gene; V was cut back by 0 bases and J by 4 bases. The germline gives CDR1 SGHAT, CDR2 FQNNGV. This CDR3 spans 14 amino acids. The CDR3 loop is CASSLDAGGYEQYF. The CDR3 region has the DNA TGTGCCAGCAGCTTAGATGCAGGGGGTTACGAGCAGTACTTC.

This chain links TRBV30 with TRBJ2-7, with TRBD1 matching over 10 bases. After removal of 2 bases from V and 3 bases from J, the junction contained 13 bases not matched to a gene. The germline V gene has CDR1 GTSNPN and CDR2 SVGIG (reference sequence). The CDR3 consists of 17 residues. The CDR3 sequence: CAWSFSSSWDRGYEQYF. In nucleotides, the CDR3 is TGTGCCTGGAGTTTTTCGAGTTCGTGGGACAGGGGCTACGAGCAGTACTTC.

This chain links TRBV6-5 with TRBJ2-2; 12 nucleotides line up with TRBD1. V lost 6 bases to trimming and J lost 6 bases; unmatched junction nucleotides: 5. The CDR3 runs 15 residues. Germline V CDR1 and CDR2: MNHEY, SVGAGI. CDR3 loop: CASSKGQGAAGELFF. In DNA, the CDR3 is TGTGCCAGCAGCAAGGGACAGGGGGCGGCCGGGGAGCTGTTTTTT.

This chain connects TRBV27 to TRBJ2-2, with 8 nucleotides matching TRBD2. V was pared by 1 base and J by 2 bases, with 6 bases of the junction left unmatched. The length of the CDR3 is 17 residues. Germline values: CDR1 MNHEY, CDR2 SMNVEV (reference sequence). This CDR3 is CASSLFFTSGNTGELFF. DNA for the CDR3: TGTGCCAGCAGTTTATTCTTCACTAGCGGAAACACCGGGGAGCTGTTTTTT.

This clone was detected a few times. CDR3: CASSGGGFSTDTQYF. The CDR3, as DNA: TGTGCCAGCTCCGGAGGAGGGTTTAGCACAGATACGCAGTATTTT. V is TRBV18 and J is TRBJ2-3; perhaps TRBD2 as D (6 bases). The CDR3 is 15 amino acids. Trimming took off 6 bases at V and 0 bases at J, with 13 bases between the two ends. CDR1 and CDR2 from the germline V gene are KGHSH and LQKENI.

CDR3 in DNA: TGCAGCGTTGTTTTCCCGAGACAGGGACAAGAGACCCAGTACTTC. This gives the protein CSVVFPRQGQETQYF. The V gene is TRBV29-1, the J gene TRBJ2-5, with 7 bases lining up with TRBD1. The V segment lost 4 bases and the J segment 2 bases; nucleotides outside the gene matches: 10. Germline V gene lookup returns CDR1 SQVTM and CDR2 ANQGSEA. The CDR3 consists of 15 residues.

The V call is TRBV12-5, the J call TRBJ2-3; no clear D. The CDR3 is 16 residues long. The germline V and J ends were trimmed by 1 base and 2 bases, with 13 bases remaining between them. Germline loops: CDR1 LGHNT, CDR2 FRNRAP. The CDR3 protein is CASGLGLEPSTDTQYF. The CDR3 coding sequence is TGTGCTAGTGGTTTGGGACTCGAGCCCTCCACAGATACGCAGTATTTT.

The rearrangement links TRBV20-1 to TRBJ2-1; D is ambiguous. CDR3 length: 11 residues. Germline loops: CDR1 DFQATT, CDR2 SNEGSKA (reference sequence). The germline V and J ends were trimmed by 5 bases and 4 bases, with 6 bases remaining between them. The CDR3: CSAALYNEQFF. CDR3 nucleotides: TGCAGTGCTGCCCTTTACAATGAGCAGTTCTTC.

The chain employs TRBV19 and TRBJ2-7; D gene uncertain. Trimming stripped 3 bases from V and 0 bases from J, with 6 bases between. The CDR3 loop spans 13 amino acids. Per the germline V gene, CDR1 is LNHDA and CDR2 is SQIVND (reference sequence). CDR3 nucleotide sequence: TGTGCCAGTAGTATTAAGATCTCCTACGAGCAGTACTTC. Its protein is CASSIKISYEQYF.

A note on this clone: Likely a read error: the CDR3 ends without its conserved phenylalanine or tryptophan. The DNA is omitted, as the CDR3 cannot be located on it reliably, and the CDR3 follows TCRdb's listing. The chain recombines TRBV11-3 with TRBJ2-4; the table gives TRBD2 as D, unverified against the DNA. The CDR3 is 11 residues long, ends included. Germline V gene lookup returns CDR1 SGHNT and CDR2 YENEEA. CDR3: CASSLPGSAKT.

The chain has TRBV7-3 and TRBJ2-3; TRBD1 or TRBD2 may be the D gene (5 bases each). Germline assignment: CDR1 SGHTA and CDR2 FQGTGA. V lost 3 bases and J lost 4, with 5 bases in between. This CDR3 contains 12 residues. The DNA for the CDR3 is TGTGCCAGCAGCTTGGGGGCAGATACGCAGTATTTT. Amino acid sequence: CASSLGADTQYF.

The chain employs TRBV30 and TRBJ1-1; 10 positions match TRBD1. The V gene's germline CDR1 is GTSNPN and CDR2 SVGIG (reference sequence). CDR3 length: 13 amino acids. J gave up 4 bases and V 2 bases, and 1 base lay outside the gene matches. Here the CDR3 DNA reads TGTGCCTGGAGTCGGACAGGGGGCACTGAAGCTTTCTTT. Residues: CAWSRTGGTEAFF.

V gene TRBV5-4 combines with J gene TRBJ2-1; D gene uncertain. CDR1 SGHNT and CDR2 YYREEE come from the germline V gene (reference sequence). This CDR3 has 12 amino acids. With 4 bases removed from V and 10 bases from J, the gap between germline ends came to 12 bases. For the CDR3, the DNA is TGTGCCAGCAGCCCTTGGGGTGGCGAGCAGTTCTTC. The encoded protein is CASSPWGGEQFF. Complete variable domain (other parts from reference TRBV5-4 and TRBJ2-1): ETGVTQSPTHLIKTRGQQVTLRCSSQSGHNTVSWYQQALGQGPQFIFQYYREEENGRGNFPPRFSGLQFPNYSSELNVNALELDDSALYLCASSPWGGEQFFGPGTRLTVL.

This clone was observed a few times. V usage is TRBV7-8 and J usage is TRBJ2-7; D gene unclear. V was clipped by 3 bases and J by 6 bases, with 12 bases between them. This CDR3 region has 13 residues. Germline-derived CDR1 and CDR2 are SGHVS and FQNEAQ. The CDR3 DNA is TGTGCCAGCAGCTTTCTTCAGACGGGCGAGCAGTACTTC. Encoded protein: CASSFLQTGEQYF.

This chain joins TRBV5-4 and TRBJ2-5; 14 nucleotides align to TRBD2. Germline CDR1 and CDR2: SGHNT and YYREEE (reference sequence). CDR3 length equals 16 residues. With 3 bases clipped from V and 4 bases from J, the junction kept 5 bases outside the gene matches. Here the CDR3 reads CASSSGLAGVGETQYF. Here the CDR3 DNA reads TGTGCCAGCAGCTCGGGACTAGCGGGAGTAGGAGAGACCCAGTACTTC.

In this sample, this clone turned up a few times. The rearrangement joins TRBV6-1 to TRBJ1-5, with unresolved D. The CDR3 is 14 amino acids. Deletions cut 10 bases from V and 1 base from J, with 14 bases between. From germline, CDR1 is MNHNS and CDR2 SASEGT. The CDR3 DNA follows: TGTGCCACGGCGCTCAGCGGGAGCAATCAGCCCCAGCATTTT. Residues: CATALSGSNQPQHF.